This TCR beta chain was retrieved from a study of cytomegalovirus exposure and HLA in healthy donors. V shed 4 bases and J shed 1 base, with 10 bases lying between them. The CDR3 loop spans 14 amino acids. The germline V gene encodes CDR1 SGHVS and CDR2 FNYEAQ. The PCR contained 60 Vbeta and 13 Jbeta primers. The method was immunoSEQ multiplex PCR; TCRdb's version includes in-frame clones alone and lacks a portion of them. The sample totals about 140,000 clones. In regard to this clone: Antigen: not known.

Study-wide results and caveats: Later analysis identified a missense DCLRE1C variant that was linked to TCR beta V- and J-gene trimming. Donor immune exposure was known only as CMV serostatus. Later findings reportedly placed an Asian-associated ancestry cluster below the approximately 670-donor mean for N-insertions.

The chain carries TRBV7-6 and TRBJ2-5, with a tentative D call TRBD2 (6 bases). Material: PBMCs. This receptor was obtained from a woman in her late teens or twenties in good health and CMV-seronegative. CDR3 sequence: CASSSRGVQETQYF. In nucleotides, the CDR3 is TGTGCCAGCAGCTCCCGCGGGGTCCAAGAGACCCAGTACTTC.